This TCR beta chain was sequenced for a study of T cells after yellow fever vaccination. The CDR3 spans 13 residues. V was shortened by 4 bases and J by 4 bases, with 10 bases between the two germline ends. Germline V CDR1 and CDR2: ENHRY, SYGVKD. This clonotype was observed many times. It was through 5'RACE template switching that TCR cDNA was made, with a universal primer site and UMIs added. TCRdb fed the 5' RACE reads into MiXCR, producing one record per CDR3 protein. The profile covers about 69,000 distinct CDR3 sequences, with 4.5% to 7.5% appearing a single time and more than 2% taken by the ten largest.

The origin of this receptor is a man aged 18 to 30 who received the YFV17D yellow fever vaccine. The source material was CD4+ T cells sorted from PBMCs, sampled about 2 weeks after the first yellow fever vaccination. V usage is TRBV10-3 and J usage is TRBJ1-1, with D possibly matching TRBD1 (5 bases). CDR3 in amino acids: CAISVPGVTEAFF. CDR3 DNA sequence: TGTGCCATCAGTGTCCCGGGGGTCACTGAAGCTTTCTTT.